The clone carrying this T cell receptor beta chain was detected only a few times. Its target is unknown. Each CDR3 protein is one row after TCRdb ran MiXCR on the reads. The table records around 770,000 distinct CDR3 sequences, roughly 29% of them present only once. The source of the sample is a study of T cell repertoires in cytomegalovirus infection. Germline CDR1 is DFQATT and CDR2 is SNEGSKA (reference sequence). The V end lost 6 bases, the J end lost 2 bases, and 17 bases lay between the germline ends. The CDR3 contains 14 residues. V is TRBV20-1 and J is TRBJ2-7; TRBD2 is a possible D gene (6 bases). The TCR sequence derives from a human donor in good health (CMV status not recorded). Some clones in this sample may be carry-over from other donors' samples. Source: cultured CD8+ T cells from PBMCs, taken from culture after CMV antigen stimulation. CDR3: CSALRTTQTYEQYF. The DNA of the CDR3 is TGCAGTGCCCTCCGGACTACCCAGACCTACGAGCAGTACTTC.